This T cell receptor (beta chain) emerged from a study of blood T cell repertoires in COVID-19. Study-level information: Material from acute and convalescent COVID-19 was sourced from the United States, Italy and Spain. In each case, the material was cDNA or gDNA derived from T cells, B-cell-depleted T cells, or PBMCs.

Original processing notes: Amplifying reference gene primers gave estimates of nucleated cell counts. Here immunoSEQ multiplex PCR was the method, and the copy in TCRdb shows in-frame clones only, minus some. Clone size and the V and J calls come from that table; the DNA yielded D and trimming. The sample has roughly 200,000 clones, 89% seen once. The CDR3 contains 13 residues. Trimming removed 2 bases from V and 4 bases from J, with 8 bases in between. Germline V gene sequence: CDR1 PRHDT, CDR2 FYEKMQ (reference sequence). This chain links TRBV13 with TRBJ1-2; D is uncertain. This clonotype was obtained from a man aged 35-49 years with acute or convalescent COVID-19. Sequences were obtained from peripheral blood. The CDR3 is CASSLNAGYGYTF. DNA for the CDR3: TGTGCCAGCAGCTTAAATGCAGGCTATGGCTACACCTTC.